Listed here are 2 T cell receptor beta chains from one sample, sequenced in a study of tumor-infiltrating lymphocytes in primary liver carcinoma. The authors made TCR beta cDNA from roughly 480 ng total RNA with a constant-region primer. Generation of the TCR beta libraries relied on three nested multiplex PCR rounds using slightly modified ARM-PCR. The study ran its first two PCR rounds for roughly 11 cycles each, using TRBV1-TRBV30 forward primers and a C-beta reverse primer. TCRdb independently ran MiXCR on the multiplex PCR reads; one entry per CDR3 protein. The table shows 300,000 to 400,000 distinct CDR3 sequences, with about 65% occurring only once. The blood RNA (from unsorted whole blood) was obtained, and germline DNA was also extracted. Material: peripheral blood. These receptors were collected from a man aged 35-49 years with primary liver carcinoma and hepatitis B virus infection.

About this clonotype itself: Just one base apart from a much larger clone, this may be a read error. The chain recombines TRBV5-5 with TRBJ2-6; 7 bases fit TRBD1. Trimming at V came to 4 bases and at J to 1 base, leaving 5 bases not matched to a gene. The CDR3 covers 16 residues. Germline V lookup: CDR1 SGHKS, CDR2 YYEKEE (reference sequence). The CDR3: CASSVTGLSGANVLTF. The CDR3 bases are TGTGCCAGCAGCGTGACAGGGCTTTCTGGGGCCAACGTCCTGACTTTC.

This clonotype was counted only a few times. V and J are TRBV14 and TRBJ2-1; D perhaps matches TRBD2 (6 bases). Trimming took off 4 bases at V and 4 bases at J, with 14 bases between the two ends. CDR1 and CDR2 (germline): SGHDN, FVKESK. The CDR3 totals 15 residues. The CDR3 DNA reads TGTGCCAGCAGCCCCGTATTTGGGACTTACAATGAGCAGTTCTTC. It translates to CASSPVFGTYNEQFF.